This TCR beta chain was obtained from a study of T cells in Graves' hyperthyroidism and ophthalmopathy. Amplification yielded TCR beta CDR3 regions, with RNA transcripts as the source. HTBI primers were employed in a first-round RT-PCR of the TCR CDR3. MiXCR, run by TCRdb on the multiplex PCR reads, gives a single entry per CDR3 protein. The sample has roughly 500,000 distinct CDR3 sequences, approximately 48% seen once. Points on this clonotype: Its antigen is currently unknown.

Germline loops: CDR1 MNHNS, CDR2 SASEGT. Unmatched junction bases numbered 7, after V lost 0 bases and J lost 5 bases. This CDR3 contains 16 residues. Overall study findings and caveats: A model using 13 V-J features told ophthalmopathy apart from stable hyperthyroidism. Blood also contained most expanded thyroid clonotypes above 0.001.

The receptor comes from an adult woman with Graves' disease, either hyperthyroidism or ophthalmopathy (not recorded which). Sample: peripheral blood or thyroid tissue (not recorded which). V is TRBV6-1 and J is TRBJ2-7; 10 bases line up with TRBD2. The CDR3 DNA reads as TGTGCCAGCAGTGAAGCTTTCAGCGGGAGGGGTGACGAGCAGTACTTC. Its protein is CASSEAFSGRGDEQYF.